The rows below give T cell receptor beta chains drawn from one sample of a study of CD8 T cells in Susac syndrome. TCRdb re-analysed the immunoSEQ multiplex PCR reads in MiXCR, keeping a single row per CDR3 protein. The sample holds 150,000 to 200,000 distinct CDR3 sequences; about 94% are singletons and the top ten take roughly 0.097%. Material for sequencing was CD4+ T cells from PBMCs. These receptors originate from a human donor with multiple sclerosis. Each CDR3 is given with its conserved first and last residue. Fields, in order: D gene, clone size, V gene, CDR3 length, J gene, CDR3 protein, CDR3 DNA. A D gene is named only where the DNA matches it firmly. Rows may omit the clone size; those that give it use once, few, many or a size class.

>NA|NA|TRBV3-1|12|TRBJ2-1
CASSQYENEQFF
TGTGCCAGCAGCCAATATGAGAATGAGCAGTTCTTC
>NA|NA|TRBV23-1|20|TRBJ1-1
CASSFPRAGRGMLENTEAFF
TGCGCCAGCAGTTTTCCCAGGGCGGGGCGAGGCATGCTCGAGAACACTGAAGCTTTCTTT
>NA|NA|TRBV3-1|13|TRBJ1-1
CASSPAGGTEASF
TGTGCCAGCAGTCCCGCGGGGGGCACTGAAGCTTCCTTT
>TRBD2|NA|TRBV12-3/TRBV12-4|14|TRBJ2-7
CASSLGLARHEQYF
TGTGCCAGCAGTCTCGGACTAGCTCGGCACGAGCAGTACTTC
>NA|NA|TRBV5-1|16|TRBJ1-1
CASSLFSRFGNTEAFF
TGCGCCAGCAGCTTGTTTTCTCGTTTCGGGAACACTGAAGCTTTCTTT
>NA|NA|TRBV28|13|TRBJ2-1
CASSLRGLDEQFF
TGTGCCAGCAGTTTAAGGGGGTTGGATGAGCAGTTCTTC
>TRBD1|NA|TRBV25-1|16|TRBJ2-2
CASSGPGTVNTGELFF
TGTGCCAGCAGTGGGCCTGGGACAGTTAACACCGGGGAGCTGTTTTTT
>NA|once|TRBV28|14|TRBJ2-7
CATTGFESSYEQYF
TGTGCCACCACAGGGTTTGAAAGCTCCTACGAGCAGTACTTC
>NA|NA|TRBV9|18|TRBJ2-3
CASSVPSQLVPSTDTQYF
TGTGCCAGCAGCGTACCTTCGCAACTAGTACCTAGCACAGATACGCAGTATTTT
>TRBD2|NA|TRBV9|14|TRBJ2-3
CASSASGAGDTQYF
TGTGCCAGCAGCGCTAGCGGGGCCGGGGATACGCAGTATTTT
>NA|NA|TRBV20-1|13|TRBJ1-1
CSALRDSNTEAFF
TGCAGTGCTTTGCGGGACTCGAACACTGAAGCTTTCTTT
>NA|NA|TRBV12-3/TRBV12-4|12|TRBJ1-2
CASSSSGYGYTF
TGTGCCAGCAGTTCCTCAGGGTACGGCTACACCTTC
>NA|NA|TRBV7-8|16|TRBJ2-7
CASSLGRSGRSYEQYF
TGTGCCAGCAGCTTAGGCCGCAGCGGGCGCTCCTACGAGCAGTACTTC
>NA|NA|TRBV9|15|TRBJ2-7
CASSVEGTLSYEQYF
TGTGCCAGCAGCGTAGAAGGGACACTATCCTACGAGCAGTACTTC
>TRBD2|NA|TRBV12-5|14|TRBJ2-7
CASGSGLAAYEQYF
TGTGCTAGTGGTTCGGGACTAGCGGCCTACGAGCAGTACTTC
>TRBD2|NA|TRBV7-9|15|TRBJ2-3
CASSLALAVKDTQYF
TGTGCCAGCAGCTTGGCACTAGCGGTGAAAGATACGCAGTATTTT
>TRBD2|NA|TRBV6-2/TRBV6-3|17|TRBJ2-1
CASSPPGLADVYNEQFF
TGTGCCAGCAGCCCCCCGGGACTAGCGGACGTCTACAATGAGCAGTTCTTC
>TRBD2|NA|TRBV2|15|TRBJ2-1
CASSVELAGINEQFF
TGTGCCAGCAGCGTGGAATTAGCGGGGATCAATGAGCAGTTCTTC
>NA|NA|TRBV30|11|TRBJ2-3
CAYTQTDTQYF
TGTGCCTACACCCAGACAGATACGCAGTATTTT
>NA|NA|TRBV6-2/TRBV6-3|13|TRBJ1-2
CASSSIGTTGYTF
TGTGCCAGCAGTTCGATCGGGACAACGGGCTACACCTTC
>NA|NA|TRBV20-1|12|TRBJ2-3
CSAWSGTDTQYF
TGCAGTGCCTGGTCGGGGACAGATACGCAGTATTTT
>TRBD1|NA|TRBV10-3|15|TRBJ1-1
CAISERGQADTEAFF
TGTGCCATCAGTGAAAGGGGACAGGCGGACACTGAAGCTTTCTTT
>NA|once|TRBV6-5|14|TRBJ1-3
CASRRLLFGNTIYF
TGTGCCAGCCGGAGACTGCTCTTTGGAAACACCATATATTTT
>NA|NA|TRBV7-2|14|TRBJ2-7
CASSARRGTYEQYF
TGTGCCAGCAGCGCCCGCAGGGGAACCTACGAGCAGTACTTC
>NA|NA|TRBV11-2|14|TRBJ2-5
CASSPGDLLETQYF
TGTGCCAGCAGCCCAGGGGACTTATTGGAGACCCAGTACTTC
>NA|once|TRBV28|14|TRBJ1-3
CASSNRGTGNTIYF
TGTGCCAGCAGCAATAGGGGGACGGGAAACACCATATATTTT
>NA|NA|TRBV20-1|12|TRBJ2-3
CSATGITDTQYF
TGCAGTGCTACCGGAATCACAGATACGCAGTATTTT
>TRBD1|NA|TRBV3-1|16|TRBJ2-3
CASSQDPQGSTDTQYF
TGTGCCAGCAGCCAAGATCCACAGGGGTCCACAGATACGCAGTATTTT
>TRBD1|NA|TRBV18|15|TRBJ2-7
CASSPRTGVGYEQYF
TGTGCCAGCTCCCCCAGGACAGGGGTTGGCTACGAGCAGTACTTC
>NA|NA|TRBV6-5|15|TRBJ1-6
CASSYVRRPNSPLHF
TGTGCCAGCAGTTACGTACGGAGACCTAATTCACCCCTCCACTTT
>NA|NA|TRBV7-2|12|TRBJ2-3
CASSLGRNTQYF
TGTGCCAGCAGCTTAGGACGGAATACGCAGTATTTT
>NA|once|TRBV7-2|15|TRBJ2-5
CASSPRIARRETQYF
TGTGCCAGCAGCCCACGGATAGCAAGGCGGGAGACCCAGTACTTC
>TRBD1|NA|TRBV5-1|15|TRBJ2-5
CASSDSQGAVETQYF
TGCGCCAGCAGCGATTCTCAGGGGGCTGTGGAGACCCAGTACTTC
>NA|NA|TRBV12-3/TRBV12-4|12|TRBJ2-3
CASSLAGGLKYF
TGTGCCAGCAGTTTAGCGGGGGGTCTTAAGTATTTT
>TRBD2|NA|TRBV6-2/TRBV6-3|14|TRBJ2-7
CASRPSGGLNEQYF
TGTGCCAGCAGGCCTAGCGGGGGCCTTAACGAGCAGTACTTC
>TRBD1|NA|TRBV4-1|19|TRBJ2-3
CASSSPLGDRGASADTQYF
TGCGCCAGCAGCTCACCGCTAGGAGACAGGGGCGCCTCAGCAGATACGCAGTATTTT
>NA|NA|TRBV30|15|TRBJ1-4
CAWSAYDRTNEKLFF
TGTGCCTGGAGTGCGTACGACAGGACTAATGAAAAACTGTTTTTT
>NA|NA|TRBV4-1|14|TRBJ1-4
CASTLTGLNEKLFF
TGCGCCAGCACCCTCACAGGGTTGAATGAAAAACTGTTTTTT
>NA|NA|TRBV5-6|14|TRBJ2-3
CASRRWTGTDTQYF
TGTGCCAGCAGGCGGTGGACAGGCACAGATACGCAGTATTTT
>NA|NA|TRBV10-3|14|TRBJ1-3
CAIRPGNSGNTIYF
TGTGCCATCAGACCCGGGAACTCTGGAAACACCATATATTTT
>NA|NA|TRBV27|14|TRBJ2-5
CASSSAWQIKTQYF
TGTGCCAGCAGTTCAGCCTGGCAGATCAAGACCCAGTACTTC
>NA|NA|TRBV5-1|16|TRBJ2-2
CASSLAGQPNTGELFF
TGCGCCAGCAGCTTGGCCGGACAGCCGAACACCGGGGAGCTGTTTTTT
>NA|once|TRBV11-2|12|TRBJ1-3
CASSHSGNTIYF
TGTGCCAGCAGCCACTCTGGAAACACCATATATTTT
>NA|NA|TRBV6-5|15|TRBJ1-5
CASSPRGDGNQPQHF
TGTGCCAGCAGTCCCCGGGGGGACGGGAATCAGCCCCAGCATTTT
>TRBD1|NA|TRBV20-1|15|TRBJ2-7
CSATGTAQGSYEQYF
TGCAGTGCTACTGGGACAGCCCAGGGCTCCTACGAGCAGTACTTC
>NA|NA|TRBV24-1|14|TRBJ2-6
CATSASSGANVLTF
TGTGCCACCAGTGCTTCGTCTGGGGCCAACGTCCTGACTTTC
>NA|few|TRBV24-1|16|TRBJ2-2
CATSESGTVNTGELFF
TGTGCCACCAGTGAATCCGGGACGGTGAACACCGGGGAGCTGTTTTTT
>NA|NA|TRBV28|15|TRBJ2-1
CASRTPGYRGGEQFF
TGTGCCAGCAGGACCCCGGGCTACCGGGGTGGCGAGCAGTTCTTC
>NA|NA|TRBV10-3|13|TRBJ1-5
CAISVLEDQPQHF
TGTGCCATCAGTGTCTTAGAGGATCAGCCCCAGCATTTT
>TRBD1|NA|TRBV20-1|13|TRBJ1-5
CSALGQGNQPQHF
TGCAGTGCTCTCGGACAGGGCAATCAGCCCCAGCATTTT
>NA|NA|TRBV29-1|17|TRBJ2-3
CSVATADPGKFTDTQYF
TGCAGCGTAGCCACTGCGGACCCGGGGAAGTTCACAGATACGCAGTATTTT
>NA|NA|TRBV5-4|14|TRBJ2-6
CASSLQDGANVLTF
TGTGCCAGCAGCCTCCAAGATGGGGCCAACGTCCTGACTTTC